Listed below are T cell receptor beta chains from one sample, sequenced in a study of spatial heterogeneity in lung cancer. One entry per CDR3 protein, called by TCRdb with MiXCR from the 5' RACE reads. The table lists about 120,000 distinct CDR3 sequences, 12% of them singletons. Source: PBMCs, taken at follow-up. Receptors were obtained from a male donor with early-stage non-small cell lung cancer. Both conserved end residues are trimmed from each CDR3. Clone size is stated in some rows and not others, as once, few, many or a class when expanded.

many TRBV20-1 SARDLPWQGSRNTEAF
few TRBV5-1 ASSLEPGFKETQY
few TRBV20-1 SAAGQGYNEQF
few TRBV9 ASSVAAQGGIEQF
. TRBV6-2/TRBV6-3 ASSKPGTLNTGELF
many TRBV2 ASTADSNQPQH
few TRBV7-6 ASSFQGQRAGELF
. TRBV4-3 ASSLDTFLETQY
many TRBV6-1 ASSESDRFNQPQH
. TRBV4-3 ASSQDNARTNIQY
few TRBV6-1 ASSLSLYQETQY
few TRBV20-1 SATRPQTYEQY
many TRBV7-2 ASRPTSGAYNEQF
. TRBV5-1 ASSLEWAVYNEQF
. TRBV30 AWSRGRTGDTEAF
many TRBV4-3 ASSPGQFPYGSGANVLT
few TRBV11-2 ASSAGQGDSEQF
many TRBV10-3 AISLSRGTGELF
. TRBV9 ASSVGLAQETQY
. TRBV5-1 ASSSNLAGGLNEQF
many TRBV4-2 ASSQEGQGSYEQY
. TRBV5-1 ASTAWTANTEAF
. TRBV5-1 ASSLATTRQASSYNEQF
. TRBV29-1 SVEGSARSGGSGQY
few TRBV5-4 ASSPLAGGHTGELF
. TRBV7-2 ASGLGAPGANVLT
few TRBV7-9 ASSIRQGAGYEQY
few TRBV11-2 ASSWGGALNTEAF
few TRBV5-1 ASSLNGAEKLF
few TRBV28 ASSLLGGSNTEAF
. TRBV27 ASSLSIGWHGYT
many TRBV7-2 ASSLEGRDRGAYEQY
. TRBV11-2 ASSRTSATTDTQY
many TRBV28 ASFGQVGEQY
many TRBV5-4 ASSPVSGTVFTAQY
. TRBV28 ASSPGGVYNQPQH
. TRBV9 ASSALAGFQETQY
. TRBV5-1 ASSDRDSRSYEQY
. TRBV5-1 ASSIVTGQGEKLF
many TRBV11-3 ASSARDRGSYNEQF
many TRBV9 ASSEGQLNQPQH
. TRBV6-1 ASTELAVNTEAF
few TRBV12-3/TRBV12-4 ASITGTKNTEAF